This passage covers 5 T cell receptor beta chains from one sample sequenced in a study of early stage breast cancer tumors. Clones were sequenced by immunoSEQ multiplex PCR, and TCRdb holds only the in-frame ones, with some missing. The sample has about 29,000 clones, 80% to 90% seen once; the top ten hold around 10%. What was sequenced was blood. The receptors come from a person aged 45-60 years with breast cancer.

The chain couples TRBV5-4 to TRBJ2-3, with TRBD1 matching over 7 bases. This CDR3 has 18 amino acids. The V gene's germline CDR1 is SGHNT and CDR2 YYREEE (reference sequence). The junction had 16 bases not matched to a gene; V was cut back by 3 bases and J by 3 bases. CDR3: CASSSPGLSDRKTDTQYF. The DNA of the CDR3 is TGTGCCAGCAGCTCCCCAGGTCTCTCGGACAGGAAAACAGATACGCAGTATTTT.

The V gene is TRBV6-6, the J gene TRBJ2-1, with 10 bases lining up with TRBD1. Trimming took 6 bases from V and 5 from J; bases not matched to a gene: 7. CDR3 length: 15 residues. Germline CDR1 MNHNY, CDR2 SVGAGI (reference sequence). CDR3 nucleotide sequence: TGTGCCAGCAGCGACCTAGGGACAGGGGACAATGAGCAGTTCTTC. This gives the protein CASSDLGTGDNEQFF.

Here the CDR3 DNA reads TGTGCCAGCAGGTCTCTACAGGGGAAGGATGGCTACACCTTC. Amino acids: CASRSLQGKDGYTF. The V gene is TRBV5-5, the J gene TRBJ1-2, with TRBD1 matching over 7 bases. CDR3 size: 14 residues. The V segment lost 5 bases and the J segment 6 bases; nucleotides outside the gene matches: 10. Germline CDR1 and CDR2: SGHKS and YYEKEE (reference sequence).

The chain combines TRBV11-1 with TRBJ1-6; 9 nucleotides align to TRBD1. The CDR3 runs 15 residues. Germline V gene lookup returns CDR1 SGHAT and CDR2 FQDESV (reference sequence). V lost 2 bases and J lost 7; bases outside the gene matches: 3. The CDR3 nucleotides read TGTGCCAGCAGCTTAATAGGACAGGGGAATTCACCCCTCCACTTT. This sequence encodes CASSLIGQGNSPLHF.

The chain recombines TRBV4-1 with TRBJ1-1; D is undetermined. This CDR3 is built from 15 residues. V was shortened by 1 base and J by 3 bases, with 12 bases between the two germline ends. CDR1 is MGHRA and CDR2 is YSYEKL in the germline V gene. The DNA of the CDR3 is TGCGCCAGCAGCCAAGTCGAGGGTGTTGACACTGAAGCTTTCTTT. Protein sequence: CASSQVEGVDTEAFF.